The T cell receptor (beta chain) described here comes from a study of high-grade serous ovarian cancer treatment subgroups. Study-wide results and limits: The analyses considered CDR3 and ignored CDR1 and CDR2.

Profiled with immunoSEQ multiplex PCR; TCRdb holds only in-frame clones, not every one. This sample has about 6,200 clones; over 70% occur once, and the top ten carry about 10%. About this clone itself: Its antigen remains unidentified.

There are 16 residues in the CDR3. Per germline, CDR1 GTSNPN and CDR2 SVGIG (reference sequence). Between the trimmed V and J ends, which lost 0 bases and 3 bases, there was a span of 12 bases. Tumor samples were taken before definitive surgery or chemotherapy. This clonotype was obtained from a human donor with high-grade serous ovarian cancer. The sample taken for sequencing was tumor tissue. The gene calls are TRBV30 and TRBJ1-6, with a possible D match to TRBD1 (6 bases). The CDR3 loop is CAWSVRTEFYNSPLHF. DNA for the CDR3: TGTGCCTGGAGTGTGCGGACAGAGTTCTATAATTCACCCCTCCACTTT. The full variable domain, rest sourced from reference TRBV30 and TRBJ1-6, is SQTIHQWPATLVQPVGSPLSLECTVEGTSNPNLYWYRQAAGRGLQLLFYSVGIGQISSEVPQNLSASRPQDRQFILSSKKLLLSDSGFYLCAWSVRTEFYNSPLHFGNGTRLTVT.